One sample yielded the 16 T cell receptor beta chains listed below, sequenced in a study of shared clonotypes between healthy human individuals. This table comes from immunoSEQ multiplex PCR, and its TCRdb copy is limited to in-frame clones, with some not included. The sample lists approximately 1.5 million clones, 97% to 99% seen once, with under 0.45% in the top ten. Sample: naive CD4+ T cells sorted from blood. Subset meaning: CD45RA+ positively selected. Every receptor here comes from a young man in good health.

CDR3 nucleotide sequence: TGTGCTAGTGGTTTAGGACAGGGAGAGAACACTGAAGCTTTCTTT. Translation: CASGLGQGENTEAFF. The chain recombines TRBV12-5 with TRBJ1-1, with 8 bases lining up with TRBD1. Germline CDR1 is LGHNT and CDR2 is FRNRAP. The CDR3 length is 15 residues. The V and J ends lost 3 bases and 1 base, in that order; junction bases with no gene match: 4.

This chain uses TRBV29-1 with TRBJ2-3; no clear D. The CDR3 spans 12 residues. Trimming shortened V by 4 bases and J by 5 bases, and 10 bases separated the two germline ends. From germline, CDR1 is SQVTM and CDR2 ANQGSEA. As DNA, the CDR3 is TGCAGCGTTGGGGCTGGAAGAGATACGCAGTATTTT. Translated: CSVGAGRDTQYF.

This chain joins TRBV15 and TRBJ2-5; 8 bases match TRBD1. V lost 5 bases, J lost 4 bases, and 12 bases stayed unmatched. This CDR3 comprises 16 residues. Germline values: CDR1 LNHNV, CDR2 YYDKDF (reference sequence). The CDR3 sequence: CATSRRRTGLRETQYF. The CDR3 DNA reads TGTGCCACCAGCCGCCGAAGGACAGGGTTGCGAGAGACCCAGTACTTC.

This sequence joins TRBV5-4 and TRBJ2-1; no clear D gene. Trimming left V 0 bases short and J 9 bases short, with 10 bases between. The CDR3 spans 13 residues. CDR1 and CDR2 from the germline V gene are SGHNT and YYREEE (reference sequence). The CDR3 region is CASSLDSPSEQFF. The CDR3, as DNA: TGTGCCAGCAGCTTGGATTCTCCTAGTGAGCAGTTCTTC. The full variable domain, with the rest looked up from reference TRBV5-4 and TRBJ2-1, is ETGVTQSPTHLIKTRGQQVTLRCSSQSGHNTVSWYQQALGQGPQFIFQYYREEENGRGNFPPRFSGLQFPNYSSELNVNALELDDSALYLCASSLDSPSEQFFGPGTRLTVL.

The rearrangement uses TRBV7-2 and TRBJ1-2; 12 bases are a match to TRBD1. Losses at the gene ends were 0 bases for V and 7 bases for J; bases not matched to a gene: 6. Germline V gene lookup returns CDR1 SGHTA and CDR2 FQGNSA. This CDR3 has 16 residues. The CDR3 DNA is TGTGCCAGCAGCTTAGCGGGGGGACAGGGGGCGCGTGGCTACACCTTC. Residues: CASSLAGGQGARGYTF.

V usage is TRBV25-1 and J usage is TRBJ2-1; TRBD1 matches at 11 bases. CDR3 length: 16 residues. The V gene's germline CDR1 is MGHDK and CDR2 SYGVNS. V was pared by 5 bases and J by 6 bases, with 9 bases of the junction left unmatched. Here the CDR3 reads CASSYSGTGGFNEQFF. CDR3 in DNA: TGTGCCAGCAGTTACTCCGGGACAGGGGGTTTCAATGAGCAGTTCTTC.

V is TRBV6-6 and J is TRBJ2-7, with D possibly being TRBD1 (6 bases). The germline V gene has CDR1 MNHNY and CDR2 SVGAGI (reference sequence). The CDR3 runs to 15 residues. The germline V and J ends were trimmed by 0 bases and 0 bases, with 9 bases remaining between them. The CDR3 sequence is CASSYSIQGSYEQYF. CDR3 coding DNA: TGTGCCAGCAGTTACTCGATACAGGGCTCCTACGAGCAGTACTTC.

The sample holds a few counts of this clone. One end of the junction fails to match germline, which may point to a read error. This chain joins TRBV11-2 and TRBJ1-2, with D perhaps TRBD1 (5 bases). CDR3 length equals 12 residues. Germline V gene data show CDR1 as SGHAT and CDR2 as FQNNGV. The CDR3 sequence: CASSLAQQGLLF. DNA of the CDR3: TGTGCCAGCAGCTTAGCCCAGCAGGGACTCCTCTTC.

The chain recombines TRBV19 with TRBJ2-3; no clear D gene. Germline lookup yields CDR1 LNHDA and CDR2 SQIVND (reference sequence). Trimming left V 5 bases short and J 1 base short, with 4 bases between. This CDR3 is built from 12 residues. In DNA form, the CDR3 reads TGTGCCAGTAGTGCCCGCACAGATACGCAGTATTTT. Protein sequence: CASSARTDTQYF.

J is TRBJ2-1 and V is TRBV6-6; the match to TRBD2 covers 8 bases. Unmatched junction bases numbered 4, after V lost 6 bases and J lost 3 bases. Looked up from germline, CDR1 is MNHNY and CDR2 is SVGAGI (reference sequence). The CDR3 spans 14 residues. The CDR3 is CASRAGGGYNEQFF. CDR3 in DNA: TGTGCCAGCAGGGCGGGAGGAGGCTACAATGAGCAGTTCTTC.

The V gene is TRBV30, the J gene TRBJ2-5; D is undetermined. The CDR3 runs to 11 residues. Germline lookup yields CDR1 GTSNPN and CDR2 SVGIG (reference sequence). V was clipped by 1 base and J by 3 bases, with 3 bases between them. CDR3 sequence reads: CAWSGEETQYF. CDR3 sequence (DNA): TGTGCCTGGAGTGGGGAAGAGACCCAGTACTTC.

This sequence joins TRBV5-1 and TRBJ1-1; possible D gene TRBD1, 5 bases. V was shortened by 0 bases and J by 11 bases, with 20 bases between the two germline ends. This CDR3 has 15 amino acids. Per germline, CDR1 SGHRS and CDR2 YFSETQ. The CDR3: CASSLVGTEPGVAFF. The DNA for the CDR3 is TGCGCCAGCAGCTTGGTTGGGACCGAACCCGGAGTCGCTTTCTTT.

The rearrangement joins TRBV6-5 to TRBJ1-5; D remains ambiguous. The CDR3 length is 16 residues. The germline V gene has CDR1 MNHEY and CDR2 SVGAGI. V was shortened by 0 bases and J by 2 bases, with 11 bases between the two germline ends. CDR3: CASSYSREPGNQPQHF. The CDR3 region has the DNA TGTGCCAGCAGTTACTCGAGAGAACCCGGCAATCAGCCCCAGCATTTT.

V and J are TRBV9 and TRBJ2-2, with 8 positions matching TRBD2. Germline trimming cut 2 bases from V and 5 bases from J; bases unmatched to any gene: 5. CDR1 SGDLS and CDR2 YYNGEE come from the germline V gene. The CDR3 consists of 15 residues. The CDR3 loop is CASSVIAGWTGELFF. The CDR3 DNA reads TGTGCCAGCAGCGTGATAGCGGGGTGGACCGGGGAGCTGTTTTTT.

The rearrangement uses TRBV6-6 and TRBJ2-7; 7 nucleotides align to TRBD2. The CDR3 runs to 13 residues. Unmatched junction bases numbered 7, after V lost 4 bases and J lost 7 bases. Germline-derived CDR1 and CDR2 are MNHNY and SVGAGI (reference sequence). The CDR3 loop is CASSSREDSEQYF. The CDR3 nucleotides are TGTGCCAGCAGTTCCCGGGAGGACTCAGAGCAGTACTTC.

The rearrangement joins TRBV19 to TRBJ1-1, with D unresolved. Trimming took off 1 base at V and 1 base at J, with 10 bases between the two ends. The CDR3 totals 15 residues. CDR1 is LNHDA, CDR2 SQIVND, per germline (reference sequence). The CDR3 DNA reads TGTGCCAGTAGTATAGCTCCCTGGGGGAACACTGAAGCTTTCTTT. Amino acids: CASSIAPWGNTEAFF.